Sequencing of this T cell receptor beta chain was carried out in a study of blood T cell repertoires in COVID-19. Turning to the study itself: Italy, Spain and the United States were the sources of the convalescent and acute COVID-19 samples. In each case, the material was cDNA or gDNA derived from T cells, B-cell-depleted T cells, or PBMCs.

V dropped 2 bases and J dropped 9; count of bases not matched to a gene: 10. This CDR3 comprises 15 residues. CDR1 is KGHSH, CDR2 LQKENI, per germline. The table came from immunoSEQ multiplex PCR; TCRdb's copy has only in-frame clones and leaves some out. Of 100,000 to 150,000 clones in the sample, about 85% were seen once. V and J are TRBV18 and TRBJ2-7, with 10 bases identical to TRBD2. The receptor was derived from a man older than 75 with active or convalescent COVID-19. Specimen: peripheral blood. DNA of the CDR3: TGTGCCAGCTCACCAGAAGGACTAGCGGAGGAATGGCAGTACTTC. Translating gives CASSPEGLAEEWQYF.